The 25 T cell receptor beta chains below come from one sample, sequenced in a study of blood T cell repertoires in COVID-19. Here immunoSEQ multiplex PCR was the method, and the copy in TCRdb shows in-frame clones only, minus some. The repertoire holds approximately 260,000 clones, around 84% seen once, with roughly 4% in the top ten. The sequencing sample was made of PBMCs or T cells enriched from blood (not recorded which). All receptors derive from a man under 40 with acute COVID-19.

The rearrangement joins TRBV11-3 to TRBJ2-3; TRBD2 is a possible D gene (5 bases). Germline-derived CDR1 and CDR2 are SGHNT and YENEEA. There are 12 residues in the CDR3. V was trimmed by 5 bases and J by 10 bases, leaving 13 bases between them. CDR3 amino acids: CASSGLSSAQYF. DNA for the CDR3: TGTGCCAGCAGCGGACTCTCCAGTGCGCAGTATTTT.

The chain couples TRBV7-8 to TRBJ2-3; 10 bases fit TRBD2. The V gene end was trimmed by 3 bases and the J gene end by 3 bases; junction bases not matched to a gene: 9. The CDR3 sequence is 17 residues long. Germline V gene lookup returns CDR1 SGHVS and CDR2 FQNEAQ. The CDR3 DNA is TGTGCCAGCAGCTTCGGTTCTAGCGGGGGAGGGACAGATACGCAGTATTTT. Its protein is CASSFGSSGGGTDTQYF.

V and J are TRBV29-1 and TRBJ2-1; 7 bases map to TRBD2. V gave up 4 bases and J gave up 4 bases; unmatched junction bases: 4. The germline CDR1 and CDR2 sequences are SQVTM and ANQGSEA. The CDR3 runs to 13 residues. CDR3: CSVVRGLYNEQFF. CDR3 DNA sequence: TGCAGCGTTGTGCGGGGGTTGTACAATGAGCAGTTCTTC.

This rearrangement joins TRBV24-1 to TRBJ1-2; no reliable D call. Germline values: CDR1 KGHDR, CDR2 SFDVKD. CDR3 length equals 14 residues. With 7 bases removed from V and 2 bases from J, the gap between germline ends came to 13 bases. In nucleotides, the CDR3 is TGTGCCACCAGCCCCGCCGGGTTGAACTATGGCTACACCTTC. This encodes CATSPAGLNYGYTF.

V gene TRBV9 combines with J gene TRBJ1-3, with TRBD1 as a possible D gene (5 bases). V was pared by 0 bases and J by 2 bases, with 12 bases between. CDR1 and CDR2 (germline): SGDLS, YYNGEE. The CDR3 is 16 residues long. This CDR3 reads CASSVDLKGAGNTIYF. Here the CDR3 DNA reads TGTGCCAGCAGCGTAGATCTCAAAGGGGCTGGAAACACCATATATTTT. Full variable domain (remainder filled in from reference TRBV9 and TRBJ1-3): DSGVTQTPKHLITATGQRVTLRCSPRSGDLSVYWYQQSLDQGLQFLIQYYNGEERAKGNILERFSAQQFPDLHSELNLSSLELGDSALYFCASSVDLKGAGNTIYFGEGSWLTVV.

The CDR3 reads CASSYGLAGTDTQYF. In DNA form, the CDR3 reads TGTGCCAGCAGCTACGGTCTAGCGGGGACAGATACGCAGTATTTT. The chain links TRBV7-3 to TRBJ2-3; 9 positions agree with TRBD2. Unmatched junction bases numbered 5, after V lost 4 bases and J lost 3 bases. CDR1 is SGHTA, CDR2 FQGTGA, per germline. This CDR3 is 15 amino acids long.

J is TRBJ1-3 and V is TRBV9, with 9 bases that match TRBD1. The CDR3 runs 15 residues. The V segment lost 3 bases and the J segment 4 bases; nucleotides outside the gene matches: 5. Germline V gives CDR1 SGDLS, CDR2 YYNGEE. The CDR3 bases are TGTGCCAGCAGCGCCACAGGGGGCATAGGAAACACCATATATTTT. The encoded protein is CASSATGGIGNTIYF.

The chain recombines TRBV11-2 with TRBJ1-6; D unclear. CDR1 and CDR2 (germline): SGHAT, FQNNGV. Trimming pared 3 bases from V and 4 bases from J, leaving 7 bases between. The CDR3 runs to 14 residues. For the CDR3, the DNA is TGTGCCAGCAGCTTCACCGCGTATAATTCACCCCTCCACTTT. It encodes CASSFTAYNSPLHF. Full variable domain (outside the CDR3, taken from reference TRBV11-2 and TRBJ1-6): EAGVAQSPRYKIIEKRQSVAFWCNPISGHATLYWYQQILGQGPKLLIQFQNNGVVDDSQLPKDRFSAERLKGVDSTLKIQPAKLEDSAVYLCASSFTAYNSPLHFGNGTRLTVT.

The gene calls are TRBV19 and TRBJ1-3; D remains unclear. The germline V gene has CDR1 LNHDA and CDR2 SQIVND (reference sequence). There are 17 residues in the CDR3. Between the trimmed V and J ends, which lost 3 bases and 3 bases, there was a span of 18 bases. The CDR3 loop is CASSISSQRTHGNTIYF. CDR3 bases: TGTGCCAGTAGTATTTCCTCACAGCGGACCCATGGAAACACCATATATTTT.

The genes are TRBV29-1 and TRBJ1-4; D may be TRBD1 (6 bases). The V end lost 7 bases, the J end lost 0 bases, and 9 bases lay between the germline ends. There are 13 residues in the CDR3. Germline assignment: CDR1 SQVTM and CDR2 ANQGSEA. The CDR3 protein is CSGQVATNEKLFF. The DNA for the CDR3 is TGCAGCGGACAGGTTGCAACTAATGAAAAACTGTTTTTT.

This clone was counted a few times. The V gene is TRBV11-2, the J gene TRBJ2-1, with 12 nucleotides matching TRBD2. With 5 bases clipped from V and 8 bases from J, the junction kept 10 bases outside the gene matches. CDR3 size: 16 residues. CDR1 and CDR2 (germline): SGHAT, FQNNGV. The CDR3 loop is CASSIRLAGGPYEQFF. The CDR3 DNA sequence: TGTGCCAGCAGCATTCGCCTAGCGGGGGGGCCGTATGAGCAGTTCTTC.

The chain joins TRBV29-1 to TRBJ2-3, with 9 nucleotides matching TRBD1. This CDR3 spans 14 amino acids. Losses at the gene ends were 7 bases for V and 3 bases for J; bases not matched to a gene: 8. Germline V gene sequence: CDR1 SQVTM, CDR2 ANQGSEA. The CDR3 coding sequence is TGCAGCGCCTTGGGACAGGGAACGACAGATACGCAGTATTTT. It encodes CSALGQGTTDTQYF.

The chain's CDR3 is CAWSSSQYNEQFF. The CDR3 DNA reads as TGTGCCTGGAGTTCAAGTCAGTACAATGAGCAGTTCTTC. This chain connects TRBV30 to TRBJ2-1; D is unresolved. Germline lookup yields CDR1 GTSNPN and CDR2 SVGIG (reference sequence). V was clipped by 2 bases and J by 4 bases, with 9 bases between them. CDR3 length: 13 residues.

The chain is built from TRBV7-2 and TRBJ1-3, with TRBD1 matching 7 bases. The J segment lost 0 bases and the V segment lost 5 bases, leaving 10 bases of the junction unmatched. The CDR3 contains 17 residues. Germline loops: CDR1 SGHTA, CDR2 FQGNSA. CDR3 sequence (DNA): TGTGCCAGCAGCGGGGAAGGGGGCACCCGCTCTGGAAACACCATATATTTT. This codes for CASSGEGGTRSGNTIYF.

The chain recombines TRBV29-1 with TRBJ1-2; D might be TRBD1 (5 bases). V lost 2 bases to trimming and J lost 7 bases, with 17 bases between them. The CDR3 runs to 14 residues. From germline, CDR1 is SQVTM and CDR2 ANQGSEA. As DNA, the CDR3 is TGCAGCGTTGAACAGGTGACAGATGTCGGTGGCTACACCTTC. The encoded protein is CSVEQVTDVGGYTF.

With respect to this clone: At one of its ends the junction is not consistent with the germline gene, which may arise from a read error. This chain uses TRBV5-1 with TRBJ1-3, with D perhaps TRBD1 (5 bases). The CDR3 is 16 residues long. Germline V gives CDR1 SGHRS, CDR2 YFSETQ. For the CDR3, the DNA is TGTGCCAGCAGCCCAATGGCTACAGGCTCTGGAAACACCATATATTTT. Amino acid sequence: CASSPMATGSGNTIYF.

This clone was seen a handful of times. The chain joins TRBV5-1 to TRBJ1-1, with D uncertain. The CDR3 contains 14 residues. Trimming shortened V by 3 bases and J by 1 base, and 10 bases separated the two germline ends. The V gene's germline CDR1 is SGHRS and CDR2 YFSETQ. The CDR3: CASSYPGKNTEAFF. CDR3 nucleotide sequence: TGCGCCAGCAGCTATCCGGGGAAGAACACTGAAGCTTTCTTT.

The rearrangement links TRBV7-9 to TRBJ2-1; 10 bases line up with TRBD1. This CDR3 is built from 17 residues. Germline V gene lookup returns CDR1 SEHNR and CDR2 FQNEAQ (reference sequence). J was trimmed by 8 bases and V by 3 bases; bases with no gene match: 13. The CDR3 coding sequence is TGTGCCAGCAGCTTCCCCCCCGGCGGGACAGGGGTCGATGAGCAGTTCTTC. This gives the protein CASSFPPGGTGVDEQFF.

This chain joins TRBV19 and TRBJ1-2; TRBD1 agrees at 8 bases. The CDR3 has 13 residues. From germline, CDR1 is LNHDA and CDR2 SQIVND (reference sequence). Trimming took 9 bases from V and 4 from J; bases not matched to a gene: 7. The CDR3 reads CASKPGQVYGYTF. The CDR3 nucleotides read TGTGCCAGCAAACCGGGACAGGTCTATGGCTACACCTTC.

This clone was seen a few times. The J gene is TRBJ1-1, the V gene TRBV7-2; a possible D gene is TRBD1 (6 bases). The germline gives CDR1 SGHTA, CDR2 FQGNSA. The CDR3 runs 12 residues. Trimming pared 6 bases from V and 5 bases from J, leaving 10 bases between. CDR3 protein: CASRKGGTEAFF. In DNA form, the CDR3 reads TGTGCCAGCAGAAAAGGGGGTACTGAAGCTTTCTTT.

The DNA of the CDR3 is TGCGCCAGCATAGGAGGGGCAGGGAATACTGAAGCTTTCTTT. It specifies CASIGGAGNTEAFF. V is TRBV5-1 and J is TRBJ1-1; TRBD1 is a possible D gene (5 bases). The ends were cut back, 6 bases at V and 5 bases at J, with 17 bases in the middle. The CDR3 has 14 residues. CDR1 is SGHRS and CDR2 is YFSETQ in the germline V gene.

This chain connects TRBV7-3 to TRBJ2-1, with D unclear. The germline V gene encodes CDR1 SGHTA and CDR2 FQGTGA. Between the trimmed V and J ends, which lost 2 bases and 5 bases, there was a span of 7 bases. This CDR3 has 13 amino acids. The CDR3 DNA is TGTGCCAGCAGCTTAGCCGCGAACAATGAGCAGTTCTTC. Translating gives CASSLAANNEQFF.

This clone has only one observation. V gene TRBV5-4 combines with J gene TRBJ1-4; 12 bases align to TRBD1. This CDR3 is 16 amino acids long. V shed 4 bases and J 4 bases; nucleotides not matched to a gene: 5. Germline V lookup: CDR1 SGHNT, CDR2 YYREEE (reference sequence). DNA of the CDR3: TGTGCCAGCAGCATGGGACAGGGGGCCCTTAATGAAAAACTGTTTTTT. Translation: CASSMGQGALNEKLFF.

This chain joins TRBV19 and TRBJ1-2; TRBD1 matches 12 bases. Germline CDR1 reads LNHDA; CDR2 reads SQIVND (reference sequence). The junction had 8 bases not matched to a gene; V was cut back by 0 bases and J by 6 bases. The CDR3 covers 17 residues. CDR3 residues: CASSIDLAGTGGNGYTF. CDR3 nucleotides: TGTGCCAGTAGTATAGATCTGGCCGGGACAGGGGGCAATGGCTACACCTTC.

This chain links TRBV24-1 with TRBJ2-5; TRBD2 might be the D (5 bases). The CDR3 is 12 residues long. CDR1 KGHDR and CDR2 SFDVKD come from the germline V gene. V was cut by 1 base and J by 13 bases, with 12 bases left in between. The CDR3 coding sequence is TGTGCCACCAGTGATTTCGGGAAAGAGATGTACTTC. Its protein is CATSDFGKEMYF.